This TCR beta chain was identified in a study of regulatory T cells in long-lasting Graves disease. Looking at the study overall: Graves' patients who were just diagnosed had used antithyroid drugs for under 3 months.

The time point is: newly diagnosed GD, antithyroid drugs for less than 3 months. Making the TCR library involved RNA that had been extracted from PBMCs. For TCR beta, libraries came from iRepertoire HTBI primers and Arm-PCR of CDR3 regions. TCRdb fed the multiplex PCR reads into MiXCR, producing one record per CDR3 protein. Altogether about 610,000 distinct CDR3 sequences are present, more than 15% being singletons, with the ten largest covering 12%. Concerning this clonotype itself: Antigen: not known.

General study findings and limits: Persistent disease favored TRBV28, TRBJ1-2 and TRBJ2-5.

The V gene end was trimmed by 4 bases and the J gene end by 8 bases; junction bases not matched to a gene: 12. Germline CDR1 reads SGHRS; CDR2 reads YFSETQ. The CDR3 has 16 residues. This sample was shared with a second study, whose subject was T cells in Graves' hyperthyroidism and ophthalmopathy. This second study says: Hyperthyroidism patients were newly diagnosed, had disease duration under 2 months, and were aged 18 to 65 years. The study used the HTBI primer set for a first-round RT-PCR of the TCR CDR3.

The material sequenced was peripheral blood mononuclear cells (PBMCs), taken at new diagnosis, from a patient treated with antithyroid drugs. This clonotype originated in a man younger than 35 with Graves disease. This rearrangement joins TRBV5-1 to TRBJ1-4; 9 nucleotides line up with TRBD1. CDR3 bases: TGCGCCAGCAGCAGAATATCCGGGACAGGGAGCGAAAAACTGTTTTTT. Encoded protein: CASSRISGTGSEKLFF.